This T cell receptor (beta chain) derives from a study of T cell repertoires in cytomegalovirus infection. Deletions cut 0 bases from V and 0 bases from J, with 9 bases between. The germline gives CDR1 DFQATT, CDR2 SNEGSKA (reference sequence). The CDR3 runs to 14 residues. This clonotype has a handful of counts. Its target is unknown. TCRdb redid the calling of the reads with MiXCR, one entry per CDR3 protein. This repertoire shows fewer than 250,000 distinct CDR3 sequences, about 12% found once; its top ten account for 1.5% to 2%. Findings and limits, study-wide: Clonotypes of TCR beta that were HLA-C-restricted and CMV-specific dominated the ex vivo response.

The V gene is TRBV20-1, the J gene TRBJ2-7; a weak D match, TRBD1 (5 bases). Sequenced input: PBMCs. The clonotype comes from a human donor in good health (CMV status not recorded). Some clones in this sample may be carry-over from other donors' samples. CDR3 sequence (DNA): TGCAGTGCTAGAGATGGGCAGGGCTCCTACGAGCAGTACTTC. The encoded protein is CSARDGQGSYEQYF.